The sample holds many counts of the clone carrying this T cell receptor (beta chain). Its antigen is undetermined. The CDR3 has 16 amino acids. The trim removed 4 bases at V and 5 bases at J, leaving 12 bases unmatched. Looked up from germline, CDR1 is SGHKS and CDR2 is YYEKEE (reference sequence). This specimen comes from a study of neurological immune-mediated disorders. Notes on the study in general: Among expanded clones, no CDR3 amino acid sequences were shared across subjects, a pattern suggesting private repertoires in all groups.

Libraries used 2 million unsorted PBMCs kept frozen in RNAlater. Synthesis of cDNA was carried out by template-switch 5'RACE. The reaction used 10-nucleotide random UMIs. The yield of each sequencing run was over 170 million TCR-beta sequences from 15-18 subjects. Each CDR3 protein gets one entry after TCRdb re-called the 5' RACE reads with MiXCR. This table holds over 11,000 distinct CDR3 sequences, roughly 10% found once. The specimen sequenced was PBMCs. V is TRBV5-5 and J is TRBJ2-5; 9 bases fit TRBD1. This receptor was identified in a woman in her thirties or forties in good health. The CDR3 here is CASSRGDRELWETQYF. For the CDR3, the DNA is TGTGCCAGCAGCCGAGGGGACAGGGAGTTGTGGGAGACCCAGTACTTC. Together with reference TRBV5-5 and TRBJ2-5, the CDR3 gives the full variable domain: DAGVTQSPTHLIKTRGQQVTLRCSPISGHKSVSWYQQVLGQGPQFIFQYYEKEERGRGNFPDRFSARQFPNYSSELNVNALLLGDSALYLCASSRGDRELWETQYFGPGTRLLVL.